At least ten counts were recorded for the clone carrying this T cell receptor (beta chain). Its antigen is still unknown. This sample was taken from a study of shared clonotypes between healthy human individuals. Study at large: Donor composition was a couple of women and three men, aged 18 to 49.

TCRdb's copy holds only in-frame clones and misses some; the assay was immunoSEQ multiplex PCR. This sample yields 1,100,000 or so clones, of which about four fifths are seen a single time; under 0.65% belongs to the top ten. Study results and limitations: Approximately 4.6% of naive CD4 clonotypes were common to four donors.

The CDR3 consists of 16 residues. Per germline, CDR1 MDHEN and CDR2 SYDVKM. Trimming took 5 bases from V and 7 from J, leaving 21 bases between them. V usage is TRBV28 and J usage is TRBJ1-5; possibly TRBD1 for D (5 bases). The clonotype originates from a man between 18 and 35 years old in good health. Some clones in this sample may be carry-over from other donors' samples. Sequenced sample: memory CD4+ T cells from PBMCs. Subset in this sample: CD45RA-negative fraction. The CDR3 here is CASSPPAGTVGQPQHF. The CDR3 DNA reads TGTGCCAGCAGTCCCCCCGCCGGGACCGTCGGGCAGCCCCAGCATTTT.